These 26 T cell receptor beta chains came from one sample sequenced in a study of T cell changes during pregnancy in multiple sclerosis. Using immunoSEQ multiplex PCR, the repertoire was profiled, and TCRdb retains in-frame clones only, with some absent. The profile shows 50,000 to 55,000 clones, 80% to 95% of them singletons. The sequences come from CD4+ T cells from peripheral blood mononuclear cells, collected in the third trimester of pregnancy. Every receptor here comes from a female donor with multiple sclerosis, enrolled in a pregnancy study.

V usage is TRBV2 and J usage is TRBJ2-1, with TRBD1 matching over 8 bases. V shed 4 bases, J shed 16 bases, and the junction held 18 bases outside the gene matches. This CDR3 comprises 15 residues. Germline CDR1 reads SNHLY; CDR2 reads FYNNEI. The CDR3 is CASSANRGSMRGEFF. The CDR3 nucleotides read TGTGCCAGCAGTGCGAACAGGGGGTCAATGAGAGGCGAATTCTTC.

The chain uses TRBV4-1 and TRBJ1-4; D remains unclear. The germline CDR1 and CDR2 sequences are MGHRA and YSYEKL. V was trimmed by 0 bases and J by 4 bases, leaving 6 bases between them. This CDR3 is 14 amino acids long. The CDR3 reads CASSQEEVNEKLFF. DNA of the CDR3: TGCGCCAGCAGCCAAGAGGAGGTTAATGAAAAACTGTTTTTT.

This chain connects TRBV5-4 to TRBJ1-1; a weak D match, TRBD1 (6 bases). Germline CDR1 is SGHNT and CDR2 is YYREEE (reference sequence). V gave up 3 bases and J gave up 0 bases, with 12 bases separating them. The CDR3 runs 15 residues. The CDR3 protein is CASSYYREMNTEAFF. The CDR3 DNA is TGTGCCAGCAGCTATTACAGGGAAATGAACACTGAAGCTTTCTTT.

This clone was detected only once. This chain connects TRBV5-1 to TRBJ1-1, with 7 bases that match TRBD1. CDR1 SGHRS and CDR2 YFSETQ come from the germline V gene. This CDR3 has 14 residues. V lost 0 bases, J lost 3 bases, and 2 bases stayed unmatched. The CDR3 is CASSLGDRHTEAFF. For the CDR3, the DNA is TGCGCCAGCAGCTTGGGGGACAGACACACTGAAGCTTTCTTT.

This chain links TRBV5-4 with TRBJ2-7; TRBD1 matches at 8 bases. The V gene's germline CDR1 is SGHNT and CDR2 YYREEE (reference sequence). V dropped 4 bases and J dropped 7; count of bases not matched to a gene: 7. This CDR3 spans 13 amino acids. The CDR3, as DNA: TGTGCCAGCAGCCCGGACAGGGTTGGAGAGCAGTACTTC. This encodes CASSPDRVGEQYF.

The genes are TRBV7-6 and TRBJ2-7; a possible D gene is TRBD2 (7 bases). Germline CDR1 is SGHVS and CDR2 is FNYEAQ. V was trimmed by 1 base and J by 5 bases, leaving 18 bases between them. This CDR3 comprises 16 residues. CDR3 sequence (DNA): TGTGCCAGCAGCTTAGACTTTCGGGGGGCAATACACGAGCAGTACTTC. It translates to CASSLDFRGAIHEQYF.

This chain links TRBV9 with TRBJ2-7; 11 bases match TRBD2. The germline gives CDR1 SGDLS, CDR2 YYNGEE. The trim removed 0 bases at V and 2 bases at J, leaving 4 bases unmatched. This CDR3 comprises 16 residues. The CDR3 region is CASSVGGTSGTYEQYF. CDR3 in DNA: TGTGCCAGCAGCGTAGGAGGGACTAGCGGAACCTACGAGCAGTACTTC. Together with reference TRBV9 and TRBJ2-7, the CDR3 gives the full variable domain: DSGVTQTPKHLITATGQRVTLRCSPRSGDLSVYWYQQSLDQGLQFLIQYYNGEERAKGNILERFSAQQFPDLHSELNLSSLELGDSALYFCASSVGGTSGTYEQYFGPGTRLTVT.

This rearrangement joins TRBV10-2 to TRBJ1-5; 8 bases agree with TRBD1. The CDR3 totals 14 residues. After removal of 10 bases from V and 1 base from J, the junction contained 6 bases not matched to a gene. Germline-derived CDR1 and CDR2 are WSHSY and SAAADI. CDR3 sequence (DNA): TGCGCCACCAGGGGGACAGGAAGCAATCAGCCCCAGCATTTT. Protein product: CATRGTGSNQPQHF.

The chain uses TRBV27 and TRBJ2-3; 10 bases fit TRBD2. Germline V gene sequence: CDR1 MNHEY, CDR2 SMNVEV (reference sequence). After removal of 3 bases from V and 5 bases from J, the junction contained 8 bases not matched to a gene. The CDR3 is made up of 16 amino acids. The CDR3 loop is CASSLIGASGGDTQYF. Written as DNA, the CDR3 is TGTGCCAGCAGTTTGATCGGGGCTAGCGGGGGAGATACGCAGTATTTT.

The rearrangement uses TRBV2 and TRBJ1-2; TRBD1 aligns across 8 bases. Per the germline V gene, CDR1 is SNHLY and CDR2 is FYNNEI. The CDR3 totals 15 residues. V gave up 7 bases and J gave up 1 base; unmatched junction bases: 8. CDR3: CASTRLTGDNYGYTF. In DNA form, the CDR3 reads TGTGCCAGCACCAGACTGACAGGGGATAACTATGGCTACACCTTC.

J is TRBJ2-1 and V is TRBV2; 10 bases map to TRBD2. V lost 8 bases, J lost 9 bases, and 10 bases stayed unmatched. The germline CDR1 and CDR2 sequences are SNHLY and FYNNEI. The CDR3 is 14 residues long. CDR3 bases: TGTGCCAGCGCGCAGCGGGGGGGCGGGGGTGAGCAGTTCTTC. Its protein is CASAQRGGGGEQFF.

CDR3: CAWSWPAGNTIYF. CDR3 in DNA: TGTGCCTGGAGTTGGCCAGCTGGAAACACCATATATTTT. The V and J genes are TRBV30 and TRBJ1-3; D uncertain. Germline V gives CDR1 GTSNPN, CDR2 SVGIG (reference sequence). The V and J ends lost 2 bases and 2 bases respectively, with 7 bases between them. This CDR3 comprises 13 residues.

This clone was counted a few times. The rearrangement joins TRBV6-1 to TRBJ1-1, with 10 bases identical to TRBD1. Trimming took 8 bases from V and 3 from J; bases not matched to a gene: 3. Germline V gene sequence: CDR1 MNHNS, CDR2 SASEGT. CDR3 length equals 13 residues. In nucleotides, the CDR3 is TGTGCCAGCGACAGGGGGCGCGACACTGAAGCTTTCTTT. Its protein product is CASDRGRDTEAFF.

The gene calls are TRBV9 and TRBJ2-5, with TRBD2 matching 9 bases. The V segment lost 0 bases and the J segment 5 bases; nucleotides outside the gene matches: 5. The germline V gene has CDR1 SGDLS and CDR2 YYNGEE. The CDR3 has 15 residues. Here the CDR3 DNA reads TGTGCCAGCAGCGTAGGCGGGGGGGCCGATGAGACCCAGTACTTC. Residues: CASSVGGGADETQYF.

This clone was detected only once. The chain recombines TRBV9 with TRBJ1-1; 8 positions match TRBD1. V trimming: 5 bases; J trimming: 0 bases; junction bases outside the gene matches: 6. CDR1 is SGDLS and CDR2 is YYNGEE in the germline V gene. The CDR3 is made up of 15 amino acids. The CDR3 spells CASRTGDQLNTEAFF. DNA of the CDR3: TGTGCCAGCAGGACAGGGGACCAACTGAACACTGAAGCTTTCTTT. The full variable domain, with the rest looked up from reference TRBV9 and TRBJ1-1, is DSGVTQTPKHLITATGQRVTLRCSPRSGDLSVYWYQQSLDQGLQFLIQYYNGEERAKGNILERFSAQQFPDLHSELNLSSLELGDSALYFCASRTGDQLNTEAFFGQGTRLTVV.

The chain recombines TRBV10-2 with TRBJ2-5, with 8 nucleotides matching TRBD1. The germline CDR1 and CDR2 sequences are WSHSY and SAAADI. The V gene end was trimmed by 5 bases and the J gene end by 1 base; junction bases not matched to a gene: 6. The CDR3 is 15 amino acids. The CDR3 reads CASSLGQGFQETQYF. CDR3 nucleotide sequence: TGCGCCAGCAGTCTAGGACAGGGTTTCCAAGAGACCCAGTACTTC.

The genes are TRBV18 and TRBJ2-7; TRBD1 matches at 7 bases. Trimming took 6 bases from V and 5 from J; bases not matched to a gene: 10. The CDR3 is 14 amino acids. From germline, CDR1 is KGHSH and CDR2 LQKENI. The CDR3 DNA is TGTGCCAGCTCCGAGGGGGCGAAGATCGACGAGCAGTACTTC. Its protein is CASSEGAKIDEQYF.

The V gene is TRBV13, the J gene TRBJ2-3; weak D call: TRBD1 (5 bases). Germline V lookup: CDR1 PRHDT, CDR2 FYEKMQ (reference sequence). Trimming left V 3 bases short and J 2 bases short, with 12 bases between. CDR3 length: 15 residues. This CDR3 reads CASSLPQGLTDTQYF. In nucleotides, the CDR3 is TGTGCCAGCAGCTTGCCCCAGGGCCTCACAGATACGCAGTATTTT. The whole variable domain, remainder taken from reference TRBV13 and TRBJ2-3, is AAGVIQSPRHLIKEKRETATLKCYPIPRHDTVYWYQQGPGQDPQFLISFYEKMQSDKGSIPDRFSAQQFSDYHSELNMSSLELGDSALYFCASSLPQGLTDTQYFGPGTRLTVL.

V and J are TRBV13 and TRBJ2-7; TRBD2 is a possible D gene (6 bases). The CDR3 is 15 amino acids. Germline V gene data show CDR1 as PRHDT and CDR2 as FYEKMQ (reference sequence). The V gene lost 6 bases and the J gene lost 3 bases, with 18 bases spanning the gap. The chain's CDR3 is CASSTEGRTRYEQYF. Here the CDR3 DNA reads TGTGCCAGCAGTACGGAGGGGAGGACCCGCTACGAGCAGTACTTC.

This clone was detected once. For the CDR3, the DNA is TGTGCCAGCAGTGATATAAGGGGCCGTGAAGCTTTCTTT. This codes for CASSDIRGREAFF. This rearrangement joins TRBV6-1 to TRBJ1-1; D might be TRBD1 (5 bases). The CDR3 has 13 residues. Trimming shortened V by 3 bases and J by 7 bases, and 12 bases separated the two germline ends. Germline-derived CDR1 and CDR2 are MNHNS and SASEGT.

This chain links TRBV27 with TRBJ2-1; 8 bases align to TRBD2. CDR1 is MNHEY, CDR2 SMNVEV, per germline (reference sequence). The trim removed 4 bases at V and 0 bases at J, leaving 5 bases unmatched. The CDR3 totals 16 residues. The CDR3 DNA follows: TGTGCCAGCAGTTGGGTCCGGGGGGGCTCCTACAATGAGCAGTTCTTC. This gives the protein CASSWVRGGSYNEQFF.

J is TRBJ2-2 and V is TRBV7-9, with 7 positions matching TRBD1. The CDR3 extends over 14 amino acids. Germline V CDR1 and CDR2: SEHNR, FQNEAQ (reference sequence). The V segment lost 3 bases and the J segment 7 bases; nucleotides outside the gene matches: 5. The CDR3 loop reads CASSFGQVDGELFF. The CDR3 DNA follows: TGTGCCAGCAGCTTCGGACAGGTTGACGGGGAGCTGTTTTTT.

The rearrangement joins TRBV5-1 to TRBJ1-4; TRBD1 aligns across 8 bases. Germline V gene lookup returns CDR1 SGHRS and CDR2 YFSETQ. Trimming at V came to 4 bases and at J to 2 bases, leaving 1 base not matched to a gene. The length of the CDR3 is 14 residues. CDR3 protein: CASSRTGTNEKLFF. CDR3 nucleotides: TGCGCCAGCAGCAGGACAGGGACTAATGAAAAACTGTTTTTT.

CDR3 bases: TGCGCCAGCAGCTTGAGTTTCACAGAAACCCCCTATGGCTACACCTTC. Protein product: CASSLSFTETPYGYTF. This chain connects TRBV5-1 to TRBJ1-2; D remains ambiguous. The CDR3 length is 16 residues. CDR1 is SGHRS and CDR2 is YFSETQ in the germline V gene. V lost 1 base and J 4 bases, leaving 17 bases between the germline ends.

The chain uses TRBV7-8 and TRBJ1-5, with 9 bases fitting TRBD1. CDR1 is SGHVS and CDR2 is FQNEAQ in the germline V gene. The CDR3 has 14 residues. V shed 10 bases and J 6 bases; nucleotides not matched to a gene: 10. In DNA, the CDR3 is TGTGCCACCAAAACGGGACAGGGACGTCAGCCCCAGCATTTT. This encodes CATKTGQGRQPQHF.

This clone was seen only once. The rearrangement joins TRBV10-3 to TRBJ2-7, with D hard to call. CDR1 and CDR2 (germline): ENHRY, SYGVKD. V was clipped by 4 bases and J by 0 bases, with 19 bases between them. The CDR3 is 17 residues long. CDR3 coding DNA: TGTGCCATCAGTGTCGCTGGTGAACTTGCGAGCTCCTACGAGCAGTACTTC. Its translation is CAISVAGELASSYEQYF.